This is a list of T cell receptor beta chains from one sample in a study of blood T cells in healthy people across ages. From the 5' RACE reads, TCRdb called clonotypes with MiXCR, one entry per CDR3 protein. The sample holds 380,000 or so distinct CDR3 sequences, 52% seen once. The sample consisted of blood. Receptors originate from a man aged 60 to 69 in good health. CDR3s include the opening cysteine and the closing phenylalanine or tryptophan. The D gene is left open where the match is weak. The listing skips clone size in some rows; elsewhere it reads once, few, many or a size class.

j_call v_call clone_size cdr3_length d_call cdr3_aa cdr3_nt
TRBJ2-3 TRBV11-2 many 19 TRBD2 CASSPRLAGGRRSTDTQYF TGTGCCAGCAGCCCCCGACTAGCGGGAGGGCGGAGGAGCACAGATACGCAGTATTTT
TRBJ2-3 TRBV6-6 NA 16 TRBD2 CASSSARTSGGDTQYF TGTGCCAGCAGTTCGGCCAGGACTAGCGGGGGAGATACGCAGTATTTT
TRBJ2-1 TRBV18 NA 14 NA CASSPKGGDNEQFF TGTGCCAGCTCACCAAAGGGGGGGGATAATGAGCAGTTCTTC
TRBJ2-7 TRBV13 NA 14 NA CAGSLGGYGYEQYF TGTGCCGGCAGCTTAGGGGGGTATGGATACGAGCAGTACTTC
TRBJ2-3 TRBV6-2/TRBV6-3 NA 15 NA CASSWARLRTDTQYF TGTGCCAGCAGTTGGGCGCGACTTCGCACAGATACGCAGTATTTT
TRBJ2-2 TRBV4-3 NA 16 TRBD2 CASSQGLAENTGELFF TGCGCCAGCAGCCAAGGACTAGCGGAGAACACCGGGGAGCTGTTTTTT
TRBJ2-4 TRBV7-2 NA 14 NA CASSSGTAKNIQYF TGTGCCAGCAGCTCCGGAACGGCCAAAAACATTCAGTACTTC
TRBJ2-7 TRBV7-2 NA 15 NA CASSLPVGRAYEQYF TGTGCCAGCAGCTTACCTGTGGGTCGCGCCTACGAGCAGTACTTC
TRBJ2-1 TRBV29-1 few 11 NA CAGIGYNEQFF TGCGCGGGAATAGGCTACAATGAGCAGTTCTTC
TRBJ2-6 TRBV15 NA 15 NA CATAVGDSGANVLTF TGTGCCACCGCGGTGGGTGACTCTGGGGCCAACGTCCTGACTTTC
TRBJ2-5 TRBV10-1 NA 14 NA CASSVRDTQETQYF TGCGCCAGCAGTGTCCGGGACACTCAAGAGACCCAGTACTTC
TRBJ2-1 TRBV3-1 NA 13 NA CASSQALRAEQFF TGTGCCAGCAGCCAAGCGTTGCGCGCTGAGCAGTTCTTC
TRBJ1-2 TRBV2 NA 14 NA CASSPRDAAYGYTF TGTGCCAGCAGCCCCCGGGACGCGGCCTATGGCTACACCTTC
TRBJ2-7 TRBV24-1 NA 16 TRBD2 CATSDAGTSGLHEQYF TGTGCCACCAGTGATGCCGGGACTAGCGGGCTCCACGAGCAGTACTTC
TRBJ2-1 TRBV11-1 NA 18 TRBD2 CASSLGLGSGFTYNEQFF TGTGCCAGCAGCTTAGGGTTGGGTAGCGGGTTTACCTACAATGAGCAGTTCTTC
TRBJ2-3 TRBV4-3 NA 15 NA CASSQDRTASDTQYF TGCGCCAGCAGCCAAGACAGGACAGCCTCAGATACGCAGTATTTT
TRBJ1-4 TRBV5-1 NA 14 TRBD1 CASSLEQGGEKLFF TGCGCCAGCAGCTTGGAACAGGGGGGCGAAAAACTGTTTTTT
TRBJ2-4 TRBV28 NA 11 NA CATQGMDIQYF TGTGCTACCCAGGGGATGGACATTCAGTACTTC
TRBJ2-3 TRBV7-6 NA 15 NA CASSLQGQHTDTQYF TGTGCCAGCAGCTTACAGGGCCAGCACACAGATACGCAGTATTTT
TRBJ2-3 TRBV20-1 NA 15 TRBD1 CSALLDRRLTDTQYF TGCAGTGCACTCCTGGACAGGCGGTTGACAGATACGCAGTATTTT
TRBJ2-7 TRBV6-5 NA 14 NA CASSSDGYPYEQYF TGTGCCAGCAGTTCGGACGGCTACCCCTACGAGCAGTACTTC
TRBJ2-3 TRBV20-1 NA 15 TRBD1 CSARDGDRGLDTQYF TGCAGTGCTAGAGATGGAGACAGGGGGCTGGATACGCAGTATTTT
TRBJ2-5 TRBV7-9 NA 15 TRBD1 CASSLWTGAQETQYF TGTGCCAGCAGCTTATGGACAGGGGCGCAAGAGACCCAGTACTTC
TRBJ2-3 TRBV14 NA 20 NA CASSPPAGYPHGKSTDTQYF TGTGCCAGCAGCCCACCCGCCGGGTACCCCCATGGGAAGAGCACAGATACGCAGTATTTT
TRBJ1-3 TRBV11-2 NA 14 NA CASSLGASGNTIYF TGTGCCAGCAGCTTAGGAGCCTCTGGAAACACCATATATTTT
TRBJ2-1 TRBV29-1 NA 16 NA CSVEAHDVFSYNEQFF TGCAGCGTTGAAGCTCATGACGTCTTCTCCTACAATGAGCAGTTCTTC
TRBJ1-6 TRBV4-2 NA 16 NA CASSQDVGGAGSPLHF TGTGCCAGCAGCCAAGATGTGGGGGGCGCGGGTTCACCCCTCCACTTT
TRBJ1-2 TRBV5-6 NA 14 NA CASSLGRFNYGYTF TGTGCCAGCAGCTTGGGCAGGTTCAACTATGGCTACACCTTC
TRBJ2-7 TRBV7-6 NA 14 NA CASSPGTQQYEQYF TGTGCCAGCAGCCCCGGGACACAGCAATACGAGCAGTACTTC
TRBJ2-7 TRBV12-3/TRBV12-4 NA 14 NA CASHPGGLPYEQYF TGTGCCAGCCACCCAGGGGGGTTGCCCTACGAGCAGTACTTC
TRBJ2-7 TRBV18 NA 20 TRBD2 CASSPRAPGLAGGTYNEQYF TGTGCCAGCTCACCACGCGCCCCGGGACTAGCGGGGGGTACCTACAATGAGCAGTACTTC
TRBJ2-7 TRBV4-3 NA 14 TRBD2 CASSQSGSSYEQYF TGCGCCAGCAGCCAAAGCGGGAGCTCCTACGAGCAGTACTTC
TRBJ1-1 TRBV29-1 NA 12 NA CSVVWGDTEAFF TGCAGCGTTGTCTGGGGTGACACTGAAGCTTTCTTT
TRBJ2-6 TRBV27 few 15 NA CASSSPGAGANVLTF TGTGCCAGCAGTTCTCCGGGGGCTGGGGCCAACGTCCTGACTTTC
TRBJ1-3 TRBV5-1 NA 15 TRBD1 CASSFDTGVGNTIYF TGCGCCAGCAGCTTTGATACAGGGGTCGGAAACACCATATATTTT
TRBJ2-7 TRBV20-1 few 15 NA CSARFLTDGPGEQYF TGCAGTGCTAGATTTTTAACGGATGGGCCGGGGGAGCAGTACTTC
TRBJ2-1 TRBV29-1 NA 11 NA CSVDGWNEQFF TGCAGCGTTGACGGGTGGAATGAGCAGTTCTTC
TRBJ2-2 TRBV7-2 NA 15 TRBD1 CASSPPGGGFAELFF TGTGCCAGCAGCCCGCCAGGGGGCGGATTCGCGGAGCTGTTTTTT
TRBJ1-5 TRBV20-1 few 15 TRBD1 CSASTGGNSNQPQHF TGCAGTGCCTCGACAGGGGGGAATAGCAATCAGCCCCAGCATTTT
TRBJ2-3 TRBV29-1 NA 14 TRBD2 CSVEPSGSTDTQYF TGCAGCGTTGAGCCTAGCGGGAGTACAGATACGCAGTATTTT
TRBJ2-5 TRBV14 NA 16 TRBD2 CASSQVLRRGKETQYF TGTGCCAGCAGCCAAGTACTCCGGCGGGGGAAAGAGACCCAGTACTTC
TRBJ2-5 TRBV20-1 NA 16 TRBD2 CSASQGAGGIQETQYF TGCAGTGCTAGTCAGGGAGCGGGGGGGATCCAAGAGACCCAGTACTTC
TRBJ2-7 TRBV9 NA 15 NA CASSVGSLSSYEQYF TGTGCCAGCAGCGTAGGCAGTTTGAGCTCCTACGAGCAGTACTTC
TRBJ2-3 TRBV5-1 NA 16 TRBD1 CASSLADRGGTDTQYF TGCGCCAGCAGCTTGGCCGACAGGGGGGGCACAGATACGCAGTATTTT
TRBJ1-2 TRBV20-1 NA 14 TRBD1 CSARAGGNVYGYTF TGCAGTGCTAGAGCAGGGGGCAATGTATATGGCTACACCTTC
TRBJ1-1 TRBV29-1 few 13 NA CSVVRGVNTEAFF TGCAGCGTCGTCCGGGGAGTGAACACTGAAGCTTTCTTT
TRBJ2-3 TRBV14 NA 15 NA CASSQGGRASDTQYF TGTGCCAGCAGCCAGGGAGGCAGGGCCAGCGATACGCAGTATTTT
TRBJ2-7 TRBV14 NA 11 NA CASRGLSEQYF TGTGCCAGCAGGGGCCTCTCCGAGCAGTACTTC